This TCR beta chain was profiled in a study of cytomegalovirus exposure and HLA in healthy donors. Whole-study findings and limits: Researchers reported in a later analysis that common viral pathogens appeared linked to several top clusters.

This CDR3 is built from 13 residues. The germline V gene has CDR1 MNHNS and CDR2 SASEGT. V was clipped by 2 bases and J by 0 bases, with 4 bases between them. Use of 60 Vbeta and 13 Jbeta primers characterized the PCR. Produced via immunoSEQ multiplex PCR; TCRdb's table is partial and in-frame only. Of over 130,000 clones listed, approximately 88% are singletons. A word on this clone: What it recognizes is unknown.

The TCR originated in a woman aged 40 to 55 in good health and CMV-seronegative. The sample taken for sequencing was PBMCs. The rearrangement joins TRBV6-1 to TRBJ1-1, with D unclear. CDR3 nucleotide sequence: TGTGCCAGCAGTGAATATGTGAACACTGAAGCTTTCTTT. Encoded protein: CASSEYVNTEAFF.